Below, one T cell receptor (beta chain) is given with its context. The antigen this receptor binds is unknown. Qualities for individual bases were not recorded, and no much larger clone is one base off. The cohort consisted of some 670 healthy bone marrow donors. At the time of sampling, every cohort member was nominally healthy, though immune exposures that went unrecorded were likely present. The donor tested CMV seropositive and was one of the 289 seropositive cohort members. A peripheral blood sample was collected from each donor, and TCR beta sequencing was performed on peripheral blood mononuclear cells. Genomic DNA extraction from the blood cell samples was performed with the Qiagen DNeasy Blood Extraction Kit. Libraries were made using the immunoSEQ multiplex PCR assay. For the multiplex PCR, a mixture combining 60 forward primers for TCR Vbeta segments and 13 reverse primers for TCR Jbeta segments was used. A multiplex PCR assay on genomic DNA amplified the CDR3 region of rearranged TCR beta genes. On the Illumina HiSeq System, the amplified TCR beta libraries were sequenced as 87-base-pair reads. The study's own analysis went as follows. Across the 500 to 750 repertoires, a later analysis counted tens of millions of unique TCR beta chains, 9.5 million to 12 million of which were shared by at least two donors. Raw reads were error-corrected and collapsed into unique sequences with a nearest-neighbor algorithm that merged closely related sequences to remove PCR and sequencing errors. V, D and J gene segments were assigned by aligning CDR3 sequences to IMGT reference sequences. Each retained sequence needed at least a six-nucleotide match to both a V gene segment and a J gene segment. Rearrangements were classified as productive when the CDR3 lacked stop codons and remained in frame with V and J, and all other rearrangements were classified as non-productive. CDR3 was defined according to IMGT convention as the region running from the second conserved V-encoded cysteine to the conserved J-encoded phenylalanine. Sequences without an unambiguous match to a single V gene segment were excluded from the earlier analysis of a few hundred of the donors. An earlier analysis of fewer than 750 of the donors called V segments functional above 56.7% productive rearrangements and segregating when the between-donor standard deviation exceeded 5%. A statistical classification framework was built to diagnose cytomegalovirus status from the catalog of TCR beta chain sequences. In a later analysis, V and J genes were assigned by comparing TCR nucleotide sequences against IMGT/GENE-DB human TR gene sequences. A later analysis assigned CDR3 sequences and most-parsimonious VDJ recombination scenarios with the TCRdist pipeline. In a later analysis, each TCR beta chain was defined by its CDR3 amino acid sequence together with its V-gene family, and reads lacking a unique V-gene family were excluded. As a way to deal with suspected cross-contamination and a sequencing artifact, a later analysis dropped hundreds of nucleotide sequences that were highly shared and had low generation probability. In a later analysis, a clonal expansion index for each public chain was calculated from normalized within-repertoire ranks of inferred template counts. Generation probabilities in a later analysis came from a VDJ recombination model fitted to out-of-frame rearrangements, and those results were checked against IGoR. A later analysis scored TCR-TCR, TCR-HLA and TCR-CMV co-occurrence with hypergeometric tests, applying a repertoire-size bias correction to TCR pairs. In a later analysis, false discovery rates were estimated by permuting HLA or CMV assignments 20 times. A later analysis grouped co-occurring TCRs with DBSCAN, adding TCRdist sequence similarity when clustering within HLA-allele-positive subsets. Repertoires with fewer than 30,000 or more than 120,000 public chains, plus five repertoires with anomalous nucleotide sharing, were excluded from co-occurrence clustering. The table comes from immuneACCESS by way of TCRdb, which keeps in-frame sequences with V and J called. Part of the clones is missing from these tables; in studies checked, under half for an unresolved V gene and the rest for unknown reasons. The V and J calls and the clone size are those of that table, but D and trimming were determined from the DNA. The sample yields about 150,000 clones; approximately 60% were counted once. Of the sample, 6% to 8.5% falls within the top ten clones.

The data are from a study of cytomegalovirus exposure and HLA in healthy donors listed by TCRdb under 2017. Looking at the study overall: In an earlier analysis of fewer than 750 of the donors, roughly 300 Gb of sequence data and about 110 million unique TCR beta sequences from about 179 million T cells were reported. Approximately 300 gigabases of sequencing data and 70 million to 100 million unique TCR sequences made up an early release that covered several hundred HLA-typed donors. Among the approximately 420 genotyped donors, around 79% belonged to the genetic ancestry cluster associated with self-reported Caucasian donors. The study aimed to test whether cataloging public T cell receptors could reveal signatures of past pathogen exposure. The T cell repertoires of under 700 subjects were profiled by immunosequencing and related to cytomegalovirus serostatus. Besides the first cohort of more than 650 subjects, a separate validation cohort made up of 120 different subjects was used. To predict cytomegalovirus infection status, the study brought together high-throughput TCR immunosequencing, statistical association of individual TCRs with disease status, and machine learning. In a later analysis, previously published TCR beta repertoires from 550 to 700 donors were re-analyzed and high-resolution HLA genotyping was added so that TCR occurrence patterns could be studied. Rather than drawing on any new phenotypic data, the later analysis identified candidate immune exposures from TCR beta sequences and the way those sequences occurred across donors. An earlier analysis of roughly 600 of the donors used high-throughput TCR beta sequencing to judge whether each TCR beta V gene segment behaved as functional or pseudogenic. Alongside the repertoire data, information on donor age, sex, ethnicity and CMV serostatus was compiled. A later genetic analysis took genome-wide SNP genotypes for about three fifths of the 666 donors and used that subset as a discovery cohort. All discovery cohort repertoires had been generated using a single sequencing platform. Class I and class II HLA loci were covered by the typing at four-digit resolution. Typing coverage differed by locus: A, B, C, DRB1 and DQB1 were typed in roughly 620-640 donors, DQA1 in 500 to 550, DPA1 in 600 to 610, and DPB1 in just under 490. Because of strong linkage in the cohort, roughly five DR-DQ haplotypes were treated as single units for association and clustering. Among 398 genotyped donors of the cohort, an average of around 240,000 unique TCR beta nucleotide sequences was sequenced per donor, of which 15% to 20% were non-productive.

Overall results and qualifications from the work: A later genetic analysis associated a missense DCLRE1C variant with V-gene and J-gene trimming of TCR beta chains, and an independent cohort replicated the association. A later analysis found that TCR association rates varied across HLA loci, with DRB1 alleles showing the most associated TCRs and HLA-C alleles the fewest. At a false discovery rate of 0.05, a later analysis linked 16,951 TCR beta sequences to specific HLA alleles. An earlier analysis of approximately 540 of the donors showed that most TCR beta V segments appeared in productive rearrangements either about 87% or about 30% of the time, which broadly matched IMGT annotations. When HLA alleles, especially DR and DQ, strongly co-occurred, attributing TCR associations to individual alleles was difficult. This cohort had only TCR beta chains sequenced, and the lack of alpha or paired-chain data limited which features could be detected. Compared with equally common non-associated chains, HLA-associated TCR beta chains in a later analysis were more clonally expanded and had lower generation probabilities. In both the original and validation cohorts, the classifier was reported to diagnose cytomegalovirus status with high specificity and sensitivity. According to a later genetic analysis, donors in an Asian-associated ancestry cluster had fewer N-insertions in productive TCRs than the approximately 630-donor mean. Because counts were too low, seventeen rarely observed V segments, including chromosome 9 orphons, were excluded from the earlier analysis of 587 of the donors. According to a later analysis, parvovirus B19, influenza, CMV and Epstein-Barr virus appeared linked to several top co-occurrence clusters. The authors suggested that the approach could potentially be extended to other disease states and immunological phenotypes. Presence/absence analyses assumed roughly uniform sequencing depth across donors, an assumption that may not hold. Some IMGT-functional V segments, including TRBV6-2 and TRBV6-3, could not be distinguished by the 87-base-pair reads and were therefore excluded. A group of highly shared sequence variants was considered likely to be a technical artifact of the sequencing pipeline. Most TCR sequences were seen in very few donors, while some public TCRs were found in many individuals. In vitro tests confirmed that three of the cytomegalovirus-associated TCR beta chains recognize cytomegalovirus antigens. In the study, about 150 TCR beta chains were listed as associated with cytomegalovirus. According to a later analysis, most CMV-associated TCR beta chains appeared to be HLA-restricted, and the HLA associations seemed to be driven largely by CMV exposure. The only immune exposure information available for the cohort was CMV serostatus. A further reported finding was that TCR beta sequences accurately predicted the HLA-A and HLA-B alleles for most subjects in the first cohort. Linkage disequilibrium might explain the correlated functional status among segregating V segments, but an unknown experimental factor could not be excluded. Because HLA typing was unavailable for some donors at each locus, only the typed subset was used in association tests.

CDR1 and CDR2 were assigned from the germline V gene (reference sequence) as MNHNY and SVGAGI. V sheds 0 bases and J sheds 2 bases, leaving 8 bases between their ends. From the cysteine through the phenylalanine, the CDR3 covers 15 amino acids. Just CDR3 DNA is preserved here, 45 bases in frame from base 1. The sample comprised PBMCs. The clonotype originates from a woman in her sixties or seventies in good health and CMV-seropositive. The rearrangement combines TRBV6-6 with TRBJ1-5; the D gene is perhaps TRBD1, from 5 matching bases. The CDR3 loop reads CASSYSVGGNQPQHF. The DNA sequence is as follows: TGTGCCAGCAGTTACTCGGTAGGGGGCAATCAGCCCCAGCATTTT.